The sequence of this T cell receptor beta chain was determined in a study of OX40 agonist ivuxolimab in advanced cancers. Data came from immunoSEQ multiplex PCR; TCRdb stores just in-frame clones and leaves some out. The sample carries roughly 28,000 clones, 75% to 85% recorded once. Only a few counts were recorded for this clone. The sample has other DNA sequences that encode this CDR3 too. Germline V gene data show CDR1 as MGHDK and CDR2 as SYGVNS. V lost 4 bases and J 3 bases, leaving 9 bases between the germline ends. The CDR3 is 14 amino acids. This receptor was identified in an adult with an advanced solid tumor such as melanoma, head and neck, liver or kidney cancer. Sequenced here: CD4+ or CD8+ T cells sorted from blood, sampled in a trial of the OX40 agonist ivuxolimab. The chain couples TRBV25-1 to TRBJ2-2; D might be TRBD1 or TRBD2, each matching 5 bases. CDR3 nucleotides: TGTGCCAGCAGTGGAGGGGATGACACCGGGGAGCTGTTTTTT. It is translated as CASSGGDDTGELFF.